This TCR beta chain was captured in a study of CD8+CD57+ T cells in acquired aplastic anemia. Turning to the study itself: The mean DNA yield obtained from sorted CD4+ and CD8+ cells came to approximately 3.2 ug.

Genomic DNA, the template, was used for profiling of the TCR beta VDJ and CDR3. TCRdb independently ran MiXCR on the reads; one entry per CDR3 protein. The sample yields some 280,000 distinct CDR3 sequences, around 60% seen once. Study conclusions and caveats: Comparison of patients with controls identified some 29 shared CD8+ CDR3 sequences. Patients and controls were not found to differ significantly in CD8+ Simpson's diversity.

As concerns this clonotype: Its antigen is not known.

Germline V lookup: CDR1 SGHVT, CDR2 SQSDAQ. V was shortened by 6 bases and J by 7 bases, with 13 bases between the two germline ends. The CDR3 covers 13 residues. This chain connects TRBV7-4 to TRBJ2-1; D not resolved. The receptor comes from a human donor with severe aplastic anemia or a healthy control (not recorded which). Sequenced material: sorted CD4+, CD8+, or CD8+CD57+ T cells (not recorded which) from PBMCs. CDR3 bases: TGTGCCAGCAGTTTGGGATCCGGGAATGAGCAGTTCTTC. Amino acids: CASSLGSGNEQFF.